The entry that follows covers one T cell receptor beta chain sequence. V shed 2 bases, J shed 5 bases, and the junction held 3 bases outside the gene matches. This CDR3 is built from 15 residues. Germline CDR1 reads SGHTA; CDR2 reads FQGNSA. The record originates from a study of cytomegalovirus exposure and HLA in healthy donors. The study ran its PCR with 60 Vbeta and 13 Jbeta primers. Some clones are missing from TCRdb's copy, which holds only in-frame ones; the method was immunoSEQ multiplex PCR. The table records roughly 100,000 clones, over 60% of them present only once. The rearrangement links TRBV7-2 to TRBJ1-5, with 10 bases lining up with TRBD1. The sample was PBMCs. The TCR sequence derives from a boy aged 5-17 years in good health and CMV-seropositive. The CDR3 sequence is CASSLFGTGDQPQHF. The CDR3 region has the DNA TGTGCCAGCAGCTTATTCGGGACAGGGGATCAGCCCCAGCATTTT.